A selection of T cell receptor beta chains follows, all from one sample in a study of shared clonotypes between healthy human individuals. Only in-frame clones appear in the TCRdb table, and some are missing; sequencing was by immunoSEQ multiplex PCR. This sample carries 1,100,000 or so clones, approximately 80% of them seen once, and the ten largest clones take more than 0.45%. What was sequenced was memory CD4+ T cells from PBMCs. These receptors came from a man aged 18 to 30 in good health. Some clones in this sample may be carry-over from other donors' samples. CDR3s include the opening cysteine and the closing phenylalanine or tryptophan.

j_call v_call cdr3_aa
TRBJ2-7 TRBV5-6 CASSVEGLPYEQYF
TRBJ1-3 TRBV5-1 CASSKGRSGNTIYF
TRBJ2-6 TRBV5-4 CASSLSGRAGEANVLTF
TRBJ2-2 TRBV6-5 CASSLTGGANTGELFF
TRBJ2-4 TRBV2 CASSGEIDDIQYF
TRBJ1-5 TRBV6-1 CASSAHRGGNQPQHF
TRBJ2-1 TRBV2 CASSSQSGIIYNEQFF
TRBJ2-1 TRBV5-4 CASSLGGSGSYNEQFF
TRBJ2-7 TRBV6-5 CASSYSGLGAYEQYF
TRBJ2-3 TRBV7-9 CASSSRGDTSTDTQYF
TRBJ2-1 TRBV6-5 CASTQRGGEQFF
TRBJ2-5 TRBV2 CASVPLAGGETQYF
TRBJ2-5 TRBV7-3 CAFPMLREGETQYF
TRBJ1-5 TRBV4-2 CASSQDQGRGEYQPQHF
TRBJ2-5 TRBV25-1 CASTPASGSGETQYF
TRBJ2-7 TRBV2 CASFGQAPYEQYF
TRBJ2-2 TRBV7-6 CASSLDQVRGTGELFF
TRBJ1-2 TRBV30 CAWSSGQARYGYTF
. TRBV5-1 CASSPDNYEQYF
TRBJ2-5 TRBV5-8 CASSLAGDQETQYF
TRBJ2-5 TRBV5-1 CASSLAGRVTGGTQYF
TRBJ2-7 TRBV28 CASSSAGGGRYEQYF
TRBJ2-2 TRBV28 CASLEAGPNTGELFF
TRBJ2-7 TRBV9 CASSVGLTGSYEQYF
TRBJ2-1 TRBV2 CASTGSGLGVNEQFF
TRBJ2-7 TRBV14 CASSQTWTGYEQYF
TRBJ2-7 TRBV5-1 CASSLGLADEQYF
TRBJ2-2 TRBV5-6 CASSLLAGGTGELFF
. TRBV30 CAWSWGSEQYF
TRBJ2-7 TRBV5-8 CASSLYPGGSYEQYF
TRBJ1-1 TRBV28 CASTPGREGEAFF
TRBJ1-1 TRBV28 CASREARGYNTEAFF
TRBJ2-2 TRBV28 CASSLGQTNTGELFF
TRBJ2-1 TRBV5-1 CASSWGGTALNEQFF
TRBJ2-1 TRBV7-8 CASRGGTYNEQFF
. TRBV7-3 CASSFDTFNEQYF
TRBJ2-7 TRBV27 CASIPRQAVEQYF
TRBJ1-5 TRBV2 CASSPSQGQGGNQPQHF
TRBJ2-1 TRBV7-9 CASSLEGEQFF
TRBJ1-4 TRBV10-3 CAISMTGGEKLFF
TRBJ2-3 TRBV5-1 CASSSGDRRTDTQYF
TRBJ1-2 TRBV5-1 CASSPITVGGADYGYTF